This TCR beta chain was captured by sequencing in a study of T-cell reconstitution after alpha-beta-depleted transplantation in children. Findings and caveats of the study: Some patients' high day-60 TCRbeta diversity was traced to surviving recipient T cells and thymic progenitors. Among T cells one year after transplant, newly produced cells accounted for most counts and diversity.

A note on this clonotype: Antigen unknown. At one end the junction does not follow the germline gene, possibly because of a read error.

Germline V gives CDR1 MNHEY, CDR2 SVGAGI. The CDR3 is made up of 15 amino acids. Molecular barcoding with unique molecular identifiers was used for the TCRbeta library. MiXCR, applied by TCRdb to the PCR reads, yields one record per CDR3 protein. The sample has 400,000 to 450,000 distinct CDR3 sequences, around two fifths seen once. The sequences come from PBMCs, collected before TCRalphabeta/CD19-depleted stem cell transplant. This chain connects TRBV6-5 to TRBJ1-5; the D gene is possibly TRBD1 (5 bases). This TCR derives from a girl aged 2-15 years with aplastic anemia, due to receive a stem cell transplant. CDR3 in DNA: TGTGCCAGCAGTTACGTCCAGGGTGGCAATCAGCCCCCGCATTTT. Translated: CASSYVQGGNQPPHF.